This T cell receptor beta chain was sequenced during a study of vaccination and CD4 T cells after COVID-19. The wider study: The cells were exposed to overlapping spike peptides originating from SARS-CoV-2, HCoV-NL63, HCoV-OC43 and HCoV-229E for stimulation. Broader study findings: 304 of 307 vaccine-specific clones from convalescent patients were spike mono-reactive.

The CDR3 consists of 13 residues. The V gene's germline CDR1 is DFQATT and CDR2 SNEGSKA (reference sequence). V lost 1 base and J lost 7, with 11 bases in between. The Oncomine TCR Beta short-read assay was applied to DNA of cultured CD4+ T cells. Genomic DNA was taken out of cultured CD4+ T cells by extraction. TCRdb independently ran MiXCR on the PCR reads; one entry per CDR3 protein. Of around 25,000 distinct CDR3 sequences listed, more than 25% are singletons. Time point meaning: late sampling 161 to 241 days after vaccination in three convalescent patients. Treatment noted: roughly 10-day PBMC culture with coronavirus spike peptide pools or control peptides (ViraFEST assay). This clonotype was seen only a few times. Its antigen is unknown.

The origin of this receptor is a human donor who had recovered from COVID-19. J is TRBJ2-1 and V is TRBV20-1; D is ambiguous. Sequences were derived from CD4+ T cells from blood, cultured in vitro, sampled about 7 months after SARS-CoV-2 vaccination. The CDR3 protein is CSARAGYWNEQFF. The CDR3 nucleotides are TGCAGTGCTAGAGCCGGCTATTGGAATGAGCAGTTCTTC.